Following are 8 T cell receptor beta chains from one sample sequenced in a study of shared clonotypes between healthy human individuals. This table comes from immunoSEQ multiplex PCR, and its TCRdb copy is limited to in-frame clones, with some not included. The sample lists a few million clones, roughly 90% occurring once. The specimen was naive CD4+ T cells from PBMCs. Specified subset: CD45RA+ positively selected. Source of these receptors: a man between 18 and 29 years old in good health. Some clones in this sample may be carry-over from other donors' samples.

The V call is TRBV5-1, the J call TRBJ2-1; D unclear. The CDR3 has 14 residues. V dropped 1 base and J dropped 10 bases, with 15 bases sitting between them. Germline assignment: CDR1 SGHRS and CDR2 YFSETQ. Here the CDR3 reads CASSLQSASPEQFF. The CDR3 DNA is TGCGCCAGCAGCTTGCAGTCTGCCAGCCCGGAGCAGTTCTTC. The whole variable domain, remainder taken from reference TRBV5-1 and TRBJ2-1, is KAGVTQTPRYLIKTRGQQVTLSCSPISGHRSVSWYQQTPGQGLQFLFEYFSETQRNKGNFPGRFSGRQFSNSRSEMNVSTLELGDSALYLCASSLQSASPEQFFGPGTRLTVL.

As for this clone: This same CDR3 is encoded by further DNA sequences in the sample. The chain links TRBV30 to TRBJ2-5; TRBD2 aligns across 7 bases. Germline values: CDR1 GTSNPN, CDR2 SVGIG (reference sequence). This CDR3 has 15 amino acids. Unmatched junction bases numbered 8, after V lost 3 bases and J lost 1 base. CDR3 coding DNA: TGTGCCTGGAGCTATCTCAGCGGGGTCCAAGAGACCCAGTACTTC. Translation gives CAWSYLSGVQETQYF.

This clone was observed a single time. The J gene is TRBJ2-3, the V gene TRBV7-3; D not certain. The CDR3 is made up of 15 amino acids. Per the germline V gene, CDR1 is SGHTA and CDR2 is FQGTGA. Trimming took 0 bases from V and 4 from J, leaving 11 bases between them. In nucleotides, the CDR3 is TGTGCCAGCAGCTTAACTCCACAAGCCGCAGATACGCAGTATTTT. Translation gives CASSLTPQAADTQYF.

This chain joins TRBV4-3 and TRBJ1-2; 8 positions agree with TRBD1. This CDR3 region has 15 residues. CDR1 and CDR2 (germline): LGHNA, YSLEER. Trimming removed 0 bases from V and 4 bases from J; junction bases left unmatched: 4. CDR3 sequence: CASSQDWTGLYGYTF. The CDR3 DNA reads TGCGCCAGCAGCCAAGATTGGACAGGGCTCTATGGCTACACCTTC.

The chain uses TRBV28 and TRBJ2-1; 9 bases fit TRBD2. Germline V gene sequence: CDR1 MDHEN, CDR2 SYDVKM. V lost 5 bases, J lost 9 bases, and 11 bases stayed unmatched. CDR3 size: 15 residues. The chain's CDR3 is CASSPGGGRAGEQFF. The CDR3 region has the DNA TGTGCCAGCAGTCCCGGGGGCGGGAGGGCCGGTGAGCAGTTCTTC.

The rearrangement uses TRBV19 and TRBJ1-1; a possible D gene is TRBD1 (5 bases). This CDR3 spans 17 amino acids. Germline CDR1 and CDR2: LNHDA and SQIVND (reference sequence). The germline V and J ends were trimmed by 4 bases and 1 base, with 19 bases remaining between them. CDR3 in amino acids: CASSTQDIKVPNTEAFF. Here the CDR3 DNA reads TGTGCCAGTAGTACTCAGGACATAAAGGTACCGAACACTGAAGCTTTCTTT.

V gene TRBV19 combines with J gene TRBJ1-1, with D hard to call. There are 14 residues in the CDR3. Deletions cut 6 bases from V and 0 bases from J, with 11 bases between. CDR1 is LNHDA, CDR2 SQIVND, per germline (reference sequence). The CDR3 DNA follows: TGTGCCAGTAGGGGCAGGCCAATGAACACTGAAGCTTTCTTT. Translated: CASRGRPMNTEAFF.

The chain recombines TRBV20-1 with TRBJ1-2; D unclear. V was shortened by 4 bases and J by 6 bases, with 9 bases between the two germline ends. CDR1 and CDR2 (germline): DFQATT, SNEGSKA (reference sequence). CDR3 size: 11 residues. CDR3 nucleotides: TGCAGTGCTAAAGGTCTCGATGGCTACACCTTC. It codes for CSAKGLDGYTF.